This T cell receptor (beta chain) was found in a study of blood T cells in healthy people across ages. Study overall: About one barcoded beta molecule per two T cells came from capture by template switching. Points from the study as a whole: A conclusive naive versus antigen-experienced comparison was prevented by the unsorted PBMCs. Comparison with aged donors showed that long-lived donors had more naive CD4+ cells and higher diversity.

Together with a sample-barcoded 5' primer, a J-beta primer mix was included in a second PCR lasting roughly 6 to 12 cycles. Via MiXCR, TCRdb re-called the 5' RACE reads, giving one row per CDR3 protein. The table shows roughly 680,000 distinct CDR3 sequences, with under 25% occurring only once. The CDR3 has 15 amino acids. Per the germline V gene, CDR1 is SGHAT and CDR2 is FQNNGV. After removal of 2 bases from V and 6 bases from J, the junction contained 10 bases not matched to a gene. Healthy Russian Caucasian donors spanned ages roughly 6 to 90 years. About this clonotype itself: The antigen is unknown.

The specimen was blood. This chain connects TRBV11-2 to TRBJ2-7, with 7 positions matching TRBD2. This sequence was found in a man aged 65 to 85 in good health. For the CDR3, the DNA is TGTGCCAGCAGCTTAAGCGGGGCTAGCCAACGCGAGCAGTACTTC. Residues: CASSLSGASQREQYF. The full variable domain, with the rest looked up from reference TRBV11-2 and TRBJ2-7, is EAGVAQSPRYKIIEKRQSVAFWCNPISGHATLYWYQQILGQGPKLLIQFQNNGVVDDSQLPKDRFSAERLKGVDSTLKIQPAKLEDSAVYLCASSLSGASQREQYFGPGTRLTVT.